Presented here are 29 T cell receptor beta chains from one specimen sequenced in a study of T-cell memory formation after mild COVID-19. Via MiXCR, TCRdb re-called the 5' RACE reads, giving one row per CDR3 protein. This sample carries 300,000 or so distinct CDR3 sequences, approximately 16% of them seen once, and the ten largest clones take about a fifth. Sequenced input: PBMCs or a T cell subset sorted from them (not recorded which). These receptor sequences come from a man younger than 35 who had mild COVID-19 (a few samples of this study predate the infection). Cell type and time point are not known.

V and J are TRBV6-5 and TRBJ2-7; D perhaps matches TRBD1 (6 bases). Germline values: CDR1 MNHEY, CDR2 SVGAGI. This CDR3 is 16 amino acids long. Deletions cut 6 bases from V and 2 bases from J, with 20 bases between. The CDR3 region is CASRLPRTEKPYEQYF. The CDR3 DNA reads TGTGCCAGCAGGCTCCCCAGGACAGAGAAACCCTACGAGCAGTACTTC.

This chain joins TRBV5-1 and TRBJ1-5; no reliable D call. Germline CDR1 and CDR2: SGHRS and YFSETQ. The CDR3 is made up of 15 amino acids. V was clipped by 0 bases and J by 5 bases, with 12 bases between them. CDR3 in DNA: TGCGCCAGCAGCTTGGGCGCGAACCCGTATCAGCCCCAGCATTTT. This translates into CASSLGANPYQPQHF.

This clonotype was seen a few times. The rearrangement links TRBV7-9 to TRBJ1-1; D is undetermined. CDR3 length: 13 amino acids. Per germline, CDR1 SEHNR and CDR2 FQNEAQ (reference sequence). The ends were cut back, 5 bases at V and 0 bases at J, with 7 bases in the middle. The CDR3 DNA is TGTGCCAGCAGCGACCAGCTGAACACTGAAGCTTTCTTT. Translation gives CASSDQLNTEAFF.

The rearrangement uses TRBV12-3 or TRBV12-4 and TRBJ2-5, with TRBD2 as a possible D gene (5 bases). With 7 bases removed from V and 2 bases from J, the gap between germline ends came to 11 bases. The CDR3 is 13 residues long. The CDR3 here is CASIDRGQETQYF. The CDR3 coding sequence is TGTGCCAGCATTGACCGGGGACAAGAGACCCAGTACTTC.

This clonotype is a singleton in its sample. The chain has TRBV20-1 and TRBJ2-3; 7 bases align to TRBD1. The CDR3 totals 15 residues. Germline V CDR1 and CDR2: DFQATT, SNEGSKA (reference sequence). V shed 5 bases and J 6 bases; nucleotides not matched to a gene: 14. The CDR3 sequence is CSARARDSTRDTQYF. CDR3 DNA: TGCAGTGCTCGGGCCCGGGACAGCACTCGGGATACGCAGTATTTT.

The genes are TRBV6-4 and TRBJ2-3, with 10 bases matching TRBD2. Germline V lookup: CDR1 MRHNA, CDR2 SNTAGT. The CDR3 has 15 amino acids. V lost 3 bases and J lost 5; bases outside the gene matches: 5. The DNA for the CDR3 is TGTGCCAGCAGTGAGCTAGCGGGGGAGATAGATACGCAGTATTTT. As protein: CASSELAGEIDTQYF.

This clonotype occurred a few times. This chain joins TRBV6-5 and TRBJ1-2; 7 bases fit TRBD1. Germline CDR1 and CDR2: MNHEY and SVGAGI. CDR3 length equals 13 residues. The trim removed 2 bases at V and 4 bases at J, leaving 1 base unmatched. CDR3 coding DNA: TGTGCCAGCAGTTACAGGGGGCTCTATGGCTACACCTTC. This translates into CASSYRGLYGYTF.

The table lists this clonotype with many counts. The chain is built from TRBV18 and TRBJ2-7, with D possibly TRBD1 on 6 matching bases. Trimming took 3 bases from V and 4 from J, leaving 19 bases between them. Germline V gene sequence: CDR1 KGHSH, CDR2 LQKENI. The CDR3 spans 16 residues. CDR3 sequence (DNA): TGTGCCAGCTCACCGGCTGGGGCAGGGGTGTTGTACGAGCAGTACTTC. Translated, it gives CASSPAGAGVLYEQYF.

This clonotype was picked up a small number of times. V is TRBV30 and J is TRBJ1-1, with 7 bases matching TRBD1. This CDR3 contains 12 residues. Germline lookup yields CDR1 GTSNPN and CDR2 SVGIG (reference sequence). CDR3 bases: TGTGCTCGACAGGGAGGTTCCACTGAAGCTTTCTTT. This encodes CARQGGSTEAFF.

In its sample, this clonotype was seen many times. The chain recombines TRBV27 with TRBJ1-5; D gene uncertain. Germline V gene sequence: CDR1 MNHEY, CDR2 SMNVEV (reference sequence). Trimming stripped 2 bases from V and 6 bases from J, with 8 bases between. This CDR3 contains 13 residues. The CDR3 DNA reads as TGTGCCAGCAGTTTAGGGCCGAGTCAGCCCCAGCATTTT. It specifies CASSLGPSQPQHF.

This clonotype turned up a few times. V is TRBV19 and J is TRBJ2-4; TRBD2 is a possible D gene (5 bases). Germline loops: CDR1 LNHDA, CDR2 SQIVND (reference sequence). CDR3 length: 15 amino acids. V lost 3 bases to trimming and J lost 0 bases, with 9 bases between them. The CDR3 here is CASSMLGLAKNIQYF. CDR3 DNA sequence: TGTGCCAGTAGTATGTTAGGACTAGCCAAAAACATTCAGTACTTC.

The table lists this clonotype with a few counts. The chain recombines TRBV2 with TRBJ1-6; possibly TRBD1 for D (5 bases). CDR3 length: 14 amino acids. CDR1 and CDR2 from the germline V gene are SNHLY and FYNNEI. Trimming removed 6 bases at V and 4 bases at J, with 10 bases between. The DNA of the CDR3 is TGTGCCAGCAGGACCGGGACGTATAATTCACCCCTCCACTTT. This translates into CASRTGTYNSPLHF.

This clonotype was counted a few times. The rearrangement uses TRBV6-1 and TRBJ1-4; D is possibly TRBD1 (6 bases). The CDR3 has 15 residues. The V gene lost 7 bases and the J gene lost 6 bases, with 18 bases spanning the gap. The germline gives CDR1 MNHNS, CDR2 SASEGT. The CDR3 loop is CASTRAQGLDEKLFF. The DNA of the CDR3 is TGTGCCAGCACCCGAGCCCAGGGGCTCGATGAAAAACTGTTTTTT.

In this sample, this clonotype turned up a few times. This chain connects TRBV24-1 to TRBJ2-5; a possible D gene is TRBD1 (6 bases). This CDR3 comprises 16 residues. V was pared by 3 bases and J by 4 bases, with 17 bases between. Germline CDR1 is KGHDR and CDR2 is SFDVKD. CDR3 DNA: TGTGCCACCAGTGATAGAGTCGACAGGTTCTCAGAGACCCAGTACTTC. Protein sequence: CATSDRVDRFSETQYF.

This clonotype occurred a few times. The CDR3 spells CASSPQGGGNQPQHF. The CDR3 region has the DNA TGTGCCAGCAGTCCACAGGGAGGGGGCAATCAGCCCCAGCATTTT. The chain joins TRBV12-3 or TRBV12-4 to TRBJ1-5; maybe TRBD1 (6 bases). V shed 5 bases and J shed 2 bases, with 13 bases lying between them. The CDR3 has 15 residues.

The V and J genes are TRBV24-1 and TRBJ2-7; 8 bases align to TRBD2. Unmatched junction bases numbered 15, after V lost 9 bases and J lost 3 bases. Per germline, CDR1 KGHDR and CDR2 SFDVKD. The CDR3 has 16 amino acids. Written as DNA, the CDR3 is TGTGCCACCCTTGGGTTCGGGGGGGGGCGATTCTACGAGCAGTACTTC. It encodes CATLGFGGGRFYEQYF.

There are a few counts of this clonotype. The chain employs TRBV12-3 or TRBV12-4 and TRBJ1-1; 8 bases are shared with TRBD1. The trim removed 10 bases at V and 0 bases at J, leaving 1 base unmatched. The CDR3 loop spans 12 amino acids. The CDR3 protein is CANRGMNTEAFF. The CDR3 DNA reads TGTGCCAACAGGGGGATGAACACTGAAGCTTTCTTT.

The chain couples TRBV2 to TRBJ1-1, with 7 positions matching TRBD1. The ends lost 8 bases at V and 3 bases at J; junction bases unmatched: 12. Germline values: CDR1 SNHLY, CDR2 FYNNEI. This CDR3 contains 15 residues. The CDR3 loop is CASGSQGVRDTEAFF. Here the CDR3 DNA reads TGTGCCAGCGGGAGCCAGGGGGTGCGGGACACTGAAGCTTTCTTT.

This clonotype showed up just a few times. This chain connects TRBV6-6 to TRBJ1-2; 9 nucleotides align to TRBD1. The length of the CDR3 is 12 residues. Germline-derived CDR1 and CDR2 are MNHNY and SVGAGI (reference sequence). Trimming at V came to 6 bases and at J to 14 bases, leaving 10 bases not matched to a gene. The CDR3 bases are TGTGCCAGCAGCTCCGGACAGGGGCCCGGGACCTTC. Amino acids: CASSSGQGPGTF.

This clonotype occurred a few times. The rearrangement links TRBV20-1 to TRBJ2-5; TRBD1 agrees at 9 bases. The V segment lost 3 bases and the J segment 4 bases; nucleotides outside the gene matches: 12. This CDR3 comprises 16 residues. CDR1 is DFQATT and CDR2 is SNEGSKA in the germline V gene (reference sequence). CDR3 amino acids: CSASSRDRDFGETQYF. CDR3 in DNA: TGCAGTGCTAGCAGCCGGGACAGGGATTTTGGAGAGACCCAGTACTTC.

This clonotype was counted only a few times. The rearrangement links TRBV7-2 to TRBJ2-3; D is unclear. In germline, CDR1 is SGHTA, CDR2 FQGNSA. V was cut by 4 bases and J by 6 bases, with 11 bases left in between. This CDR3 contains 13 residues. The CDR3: CASSSPFPDTQYF. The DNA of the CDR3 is TGTGCCAGCAGCTCTCCTTTTCCCGATACGCAGTATTTT. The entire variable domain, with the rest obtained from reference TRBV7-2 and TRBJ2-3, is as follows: GAGVSQSPSNKVTEKGKDVELRCDPISGHTALYWYRQSLGQGLEFLIYFQGNSAPDKSGLPSDRFSAERTGGSVSTLTIQRTQQEDSAVYLCASSSPFPDTQYFGPGTRLTVL.

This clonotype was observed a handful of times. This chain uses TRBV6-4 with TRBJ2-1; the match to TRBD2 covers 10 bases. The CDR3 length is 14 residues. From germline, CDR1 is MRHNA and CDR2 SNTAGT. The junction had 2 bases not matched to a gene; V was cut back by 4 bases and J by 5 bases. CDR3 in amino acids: CASSGLAGNNEQFF. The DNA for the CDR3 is TGTGCCAGCAGTGGACTAGCGGGTAACAATGAGCAGTTCTTC.

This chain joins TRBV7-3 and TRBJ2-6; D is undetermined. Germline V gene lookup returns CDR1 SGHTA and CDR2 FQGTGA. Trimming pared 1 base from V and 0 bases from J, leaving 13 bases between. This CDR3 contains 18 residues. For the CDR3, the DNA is TGTGCCAGCAGCTTAATGGGTATCGGGCTCTCTGGGGCCAACGTCCTGACTTTC. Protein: CASSLMGIGLSGANVLTF.

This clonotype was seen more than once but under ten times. CDR3 residues: CSAPGVFGYTF. In DNA form, the CDR3 reads TGCAGTGCTCCCGGGGTCTTCGGCTACACCTTC. V is TRBV20-1 and J is TRBJ1-2; D not certain. V was clipped by 5 bases and J by 8 bases, with 12 bases between them. CDR3 length equals 11 residues. The germline V gene encodes CDR1 DFQATT and CDR2 SNEGSKA (reference sequence).

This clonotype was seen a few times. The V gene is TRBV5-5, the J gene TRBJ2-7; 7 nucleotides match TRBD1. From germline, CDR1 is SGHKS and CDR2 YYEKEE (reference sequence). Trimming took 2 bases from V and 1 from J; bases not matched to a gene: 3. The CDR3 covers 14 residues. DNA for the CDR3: TGTGCCAGCAGCTTCGGACAGGATTCCTACGAGCAGTACGTC. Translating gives CASSFGQDSYEQYV.

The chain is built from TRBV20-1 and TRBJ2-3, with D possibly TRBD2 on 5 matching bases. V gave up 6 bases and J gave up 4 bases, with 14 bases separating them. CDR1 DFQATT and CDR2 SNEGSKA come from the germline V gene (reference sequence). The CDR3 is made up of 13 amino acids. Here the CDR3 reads CSAPSNSADTQYF. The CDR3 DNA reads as TGCAGTGCCCCGAGTAATAGCGCAGATACGCAGTATTTT.

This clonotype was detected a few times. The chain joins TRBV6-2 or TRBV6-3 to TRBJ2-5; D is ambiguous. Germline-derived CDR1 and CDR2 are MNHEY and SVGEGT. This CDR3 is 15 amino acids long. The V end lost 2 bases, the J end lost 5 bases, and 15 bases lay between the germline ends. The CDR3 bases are TGTGCCAGCAGTTACGAGGACGCTTGGTGGGAGACCCAGTACTTC. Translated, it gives CASSYEDAWWETQYF.

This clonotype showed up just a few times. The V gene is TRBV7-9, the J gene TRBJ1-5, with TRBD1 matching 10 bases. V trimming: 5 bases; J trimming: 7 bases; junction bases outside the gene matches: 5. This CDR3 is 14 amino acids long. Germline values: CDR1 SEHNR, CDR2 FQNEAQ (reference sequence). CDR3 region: CASSGTGVNQPQHF. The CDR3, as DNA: TGTGCCAGCAGCGGGACAGGGGTCAACCAGCCCCAGCATTTT.

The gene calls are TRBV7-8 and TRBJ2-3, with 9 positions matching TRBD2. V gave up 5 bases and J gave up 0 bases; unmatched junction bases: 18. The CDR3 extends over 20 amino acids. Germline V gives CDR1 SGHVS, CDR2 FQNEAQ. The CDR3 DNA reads TGTGCCAGCAGCCTATCACCCTCTCGGACTAGCGCTACTAGCACAGATACGCAGTATTTT. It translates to CASSLSPSRTSATSTDTQYF.